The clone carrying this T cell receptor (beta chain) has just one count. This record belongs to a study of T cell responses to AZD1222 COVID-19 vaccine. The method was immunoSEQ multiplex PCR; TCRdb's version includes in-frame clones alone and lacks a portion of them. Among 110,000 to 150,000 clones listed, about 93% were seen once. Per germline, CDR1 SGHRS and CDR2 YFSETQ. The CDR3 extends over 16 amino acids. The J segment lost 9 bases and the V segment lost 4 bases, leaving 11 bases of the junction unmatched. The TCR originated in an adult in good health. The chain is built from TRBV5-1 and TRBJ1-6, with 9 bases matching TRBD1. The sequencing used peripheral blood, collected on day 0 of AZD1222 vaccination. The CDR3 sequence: CASSNIRDRASSPLHF. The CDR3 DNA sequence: TGCGCCAGCAGCAACATCCGGGACAGGGCTTCTTCACCCCTCCACTTT.